One and the same sample provided the 6 T cell receptor beta chains below, sequenced in a study of cytomegalovirus exposure and HLA in healthy donors. 13 Jbeta primers and 60 Vbeta primers were used for the PCR. Generated by immunoSEQ multiplex PCR, the TCRdb table keeps only in-frame clones and is missing some. The table lists more than 95,000 clones, about 59% of them singletons. Sequenced material: PBMCs. The receptors shown here come from a middle-aged woman in good health and CMV-seropositive.

This clone has only a few counts. This may be a read error, as it is one base from a much larger clone. The gene calls are TRBV6-1 and TRBJ2-5; TRBD1 matches at 8 bases. Germline CDR1 is MNHNS and CDR2 is SASEGT. The CDR3 is made up of 13 amino acids. Trimming cost V 6 bases and J 5 bases; bases outside gene matches: 5. As DNA, the CDR3 is TGTGCCAGCAGGGACAGGGCTGGGGAGACCCAGTACTTC. Translation gives CASRDRAGETQYF.

The genes are TRBV7-8 and TRBJ2-5; D uncertain. This CDR3 spans 11 amino acids. The V end lost 3 bases, the J end lost 4 bases, and 3 bases lay between the germline ends. Germline V gene sequence: CDR1 SGHVS, CDR2 FQNEAQ. The CDR3 DNA sequence: TGTGCCAGCAGCTTCTTAGAGACCCAGTACTTC. It codes for CASSFLETQYF.

The J gene is TRBJ2-5, the V gene TRBV25-1; D gene unclear. This CDR3 comprises 12 residues. The germline gives CDR1 MGHDK, CDR2 SYGVNS. V lost 6 bases and J 3 bases, leaving 8 bases between the germline ends. CDR3 region: CASREQKETQYF. The CDR3 coding sequence is TGTGCCAGCAGGGAACAGAAAGAGACCCAGTACTTC.

This chain uses TRBV28 with TRBJ2-1, with 10 bases identical to TRBD2. CDR1 and CDR2 from the germline V gene are MDHEN and SYDVKM. The J segment lost 8 bases and the V segment lost 4 bases, leaving 5 bases of the junction unmatched. The length of the CDR3 is 14 residues. The CDR3 DNA is TGTGCCAGCAGTTGGGGAGCGGGAGGGGATGAGCAGTTCTTC. Translated, it gives CASSWGAGGDEQFF.

This chain connects TRBV7-9 to TRBJ1-1; the match to TRBD1 covers 7 bases. CDR1 SEHNR and CDR2 FQNEAQ come from the germline V gene (reference sequence). The CDR3 sequence is 19 residues long. V dropped 1 base and J dropped 1; count of bases not matched to a gene: 15. Written as DNA, the CDR3 is TGTGCCAGCAGCTTAGAATATGAACGGCGGGACAGCGCGAACACTGAAGCTTTCTTT. The encoded protein is CASSLEYERRDSANTEAFF. Looking up the rest from reference TRBV7-9 and TRBJ1-1 gives the full variable domain: DTGVSQNPRHKITKRGQNVTFRCDPISEHNRLYWYRQTLGQGPEFLTYFQNEAQLEKSRLLSDRFSAERPKGSFSTLEIQRTEQGDSAMYLCASSLEYERRDSANTEAFFGQGTRLTVV.

The rearrangement uses TRBV2 and TRBJ2-7; 9 bases map to TRBD1. Per the germline V gene, CDR1 is SNHLY and CDR2 is FYNNEI. This CDR3 contains 12 residues. The J segment lost 6 bases and the V segment lost 3 bases, leaving 0 bases of the junction unmatched. The CDR3 here is CASSEDRGEQYF. DNA for the CDR3: TGTGCCAGCAGTGAGGACAGGGGCGAGCAGTACTTC.